Each of the 11 T cell receptor beta chains below was sequenced from the same sample in a study of shared clonotypes between healthy human individuals. Naivety among CD8 cells was defined by CD45RO negativity and positive CCR7 selection, thereby excluding terminally differentiated effector memory CD45RA+ cells. Generated by immunoSEQ multiplex PCR, the TCRdb table keeps only in-frame clones and is missing some. Of around 2.1 million clones in the sample, about 93% were seen once. What was sequenced was naive CD8+ T cells from PBMCs. The receptor set was obtained from a man aged 18 to 29 in good health. Some clones in this sample may be carry-over from other donors' samples.

The chain is built from TRBV28 and TRBJ1-5; 9 bases agree with TRBD1. With 5 bases clipped from V and 4 bases from J, the junction kept 6 bases outside the gene matches. Germline V gene lookup returns CDR1 MDHEN and CDR2 SYDVKM. This CDR3 contains 15 residues. Here the CDR3 DNA reads TGTGCCAGCAGTCCGCCCGGGACAGGGAATCAGCCCCAGCATTTT. This translates into CASSPPGTGNQPQHF. Full variable domain (outside the CDR3, taken from reference TRBV28 and TRBJ1-5): DVKVTQSSRYLVKRTGEKVFLECVQDMDHENMFWYRQDPGLGLRLIYFSYDVKMKEKGDIPEGYSVSREKKERFSLILESASTNQTSMYLCASSPPGTGNQPQHFGDGTRLSIL.

This clone was detected only once. This chain links TRBV7-2 with TRBJ1-2; D perhaps matches TRBD1 (5 bases). Germline CDR1 and CDR2: SGHTA and FQGNSA. With 6 bases removed from V and 3 bases from J, the gap between germline ends came to 14 bases. There are 14 residues in the CDR3. CDR3 nucleotides: TGTGCCAGCAGTCCAAGGCAGGGTGACTATGGCTACACCTTC. Its protein is CASSPRQGDYGYTF.

This chain connects TRBV6-5 to TRBJ2-1; D unresolved. Germline loops: CDR1 MNHEY, CDR2 SVGAGI. The V gene lost 6 bases and the J gene lost 5 bases, with 17 bases spanning the gap. This CDR3 contains 15 residues. The CDR3 loop is CASSPRRGSHNEQFF. The CDR3 DNA reads TGTGCCAGCAGCCCGAGAAGAGGAAGCCACAATGAGCAGTTCTTC.

The chain couples TRBV4-2 to TRBJ1-5; no firm D call. V shed 0 bases and J shed 6 bases, with 6 bases lying between them. The CDR3 length is 13 residues. Per the germline V gene, CDR1 is LGHNA and CDR2 is YNFKEQ. CDR3 nucleotides: TGTGCCAGCAGCCAAGAAGCTATTCAGCCCCAGCATTTT. Residues: CASSQEAIQPQHF.

This chain joins TRBV25-1 and TRBJ2-1; 9 nucleotides line up with TRBD1. Germline V gene sequence: CDR1 MGHDK, CDR2 SYGVNS. V was clipped by 6 bases and J by 0 bases; unmatched bases: 6. CDR3 length: 16 amino acids. CDR3 in DNA: TGTGCCAGCAGCGAGGGGGGACAGGGCTCCTACAATGAGCAGTTCTTC. It codes for CASSEGGQGSYNEQFF.

As for this clone: The identical CDR3 is also encoded by other nucleotide sequences in the sample. The chain uses TRBV11-2 and TRBJ2-7; 7 bases line up with TRBD2. The J segment lost 0 bases and the V segment lost 5 bases, leaving 4 bases of the junction unmatched. This CDR3 is built from 14 residues. The germline gives CDR1 SGHAT, CDR2 FQNNGV. The CDR3 DNA follows: TGTGCCAGCAGCCCCGGCGGGGGCTCCTACGAGCAGTACTTC. Translated: CASSPGGGSYEQYF.

The chain joins TRBV15 to TRBJ2-1; D possibly matches TRBD1 or TRBD2 (5 bases each). This CDR3 has 13 residues. CDR1 and CDR2 from the germline V gene are LNHNV and YYDKDF (reference sequence). Trimming took off 2 bases at V and 10 bases at J, with 12 bases between the two ends. The CDR3 protein is CATSRLIRDEQFF. The DNA of the CDR3 is TGTGCCACCAGCAGATTGATTAGGGACGAGCAGTTCTTC.

The chain recombines TRBV18 with TRBJ2-6; 10 nucleotides agree with TRBD1. This CDR3 is 19 amino acids long. Germline CDR1 KGHSH, CDR2 LQKENI. Trimming cost V 5 bases and J 0 bases; bases outside gene matches: 10. CDR3 sequence reads: CASSKGQGTSSSGANVLTF. The CDR3 DNA reads TGTGCCAGCTCAAAGGGACAGGGGACTTCGAGCTCTGGGGCCAACGTCCTGACTTTC. The whole variable domain, filled in from reference TRBV18 and TRBJ2-6, reads NAGVMQNPRHLVRRRGQEARLRCSPMKGHSHVYWYRQLPEEGLKFMVYLQKENIIDESGMPKERFSAEFPKEGPSILRIQQVVRGDSAAYFCASSKGQGTSSSGANVLTFGAGSRLTVL.

V gene TRBV27 combines with J gene TRBJ2-6, with a tentative D call TRBD2 (7 bases). The germline CDR1 and CDR2 sequences are MNHEY and SMNVEV (reference sequence). V was clipped by 7 bases and J by 2 bases, with 15 bases between them. This CDR3 is built from 16 residues. In DNA, the CDR3 is TGTGCCAGCAACGAAGGGGGGGGGACTGGGGCCAACGTCCTGACTTTC. It specifies CASNEGGGTGANVLTF.

This chain uses TRBV4-2 with TRBJ2-7; 10 nucleotides align to TRBD1. Trimming removed 0 bases from V and 6 bases from J; junction bases left unmatched: 8. Germline assignment: CDR1 LGHNA and CDR2 YNFKEQ. CDR3 length: 16 residues. The CDR3 sequence is CASSQDDRTGGIEQYF. For the CDR3, the DNA is TGTGCCAGCAGCCAAGATGACAGGACAGGGGGGATCGAGCAGTACTTC.

J is TRBJ2-7 and V is TRBV11-3, with 9 bases aligning to TRBD2. Germline CDR1 reads SGHNT; CDR2 reads YENEEA. With V trimmed by 4 bases and J by 3 bases, 7 bases remained unmatched. CDR3 length: 15 residues. CDR3 nucleotide sequence: TGTGCCAGCAGCTACGGACTAGCGCCTAACTACGAGCAGTACTTC. It codes for CASSYGLAPNYEQYF.